This is a list of T cell receptor beta chains from one sample in a study of blood T cells in healthy people across ages. Using its own MiXCR run on the 5' RACE reads, TCRdb lists one record per CDR3 protein. This table holds about 1.1 million distinct CDR3 sequences, 35% to 40% found once. The specimen sequenced was blood. These receptors originate from a man aged 18 to 30 in good health. CDR3s include the opening cysteine and the closing phenylalanine or tryptophan. A D gene is named only where the DNA matches it firmly. A clone size is listed for some rows: how often the clone was seen (once, few, many), or a class if it is expanded.

J gene,V gene,clone size,D gene,CDR3 DNA,CDR3 protein
TRBJ2-1,TRBV4-1,many,TRBD2,TGCGCCAGCAGCCAAGATCGGGGACTAACTAGGGAGCAGTTCTTC,CASSQDRGLTREQFF
TRBJ1-4,TRBV27,NA,NA,TGTGCCAGCAGTTTAACGACCACGGGCGAAAAACTGTTTTTT,CASSLTTTGEKLFF
TRBJ1-6,TRBV7-8,few,TRBD1,TGTGCCACCACCACAGGGGTAAAATCACCCCTCCACTTT,CATTTGVKSPLHF
TRBJ2-7,TRBV20-1,NA,NA,TGCAGTGCTAGAGGGCGGGACAACCCCTACGAGCAGTACTTC,CSARGRDNPYEQYF
TRBJ1-1,TRBV6-5,few,NA,TGTGCCAGCAGTTTCAGGGTGGGGGGCACTGAAGCTTTCTTT,CASSFRVGGTEAFF
TRBJ2-1,TRBV13,NA,NA,TGTGCCAGCAGATTAGCAAATGAGCAGTTCTTC,CASRLANEQFF
TRBJ1-4,TRBV27,many,NA,TGTGCCAGCAGTTTAAGGGGTGGAGAAAAACTGTTTTTT,CASSLRGGEKLFF
TRBJ1-1,TRBV6-4,NA,TRBD1,TGTGCCAGCAGGCTGGACAGGGGACTTGGCACTGAAGCTTTCTTT,CASRLDRGLGTEAFF
TRBJ1-6,TRBV6-1,NA,TRBD1,TGTGCCAGCAGTCCAGGACAGGTGAATTCACCCCTCCACTTT,CASSPGQVNSPLHF
TRBJ2-5,TRBV13,NA,NA,TGTGCCAGCCAGATGGGGGTCAATGAGCAGTACTTC,CASQMGVNEQYF
TRBJ1-2,TRBV6-5,NA,TRBD1,TGTGCCAGCGGGGACAGGGGGCGAGGCTACACCTTC,CASGDRGRGYTF
TRBJ1-2,TRBV27,NA,TRBD1,TGTGCCAGCAGCAGGGGGCTAGATTCCCCCCCTGGCTACACCTTC,CASSRGLDSPPGYTF
TRBJ2-2,TRBV27,NA,NA,TGTGCCAGCAGTTTTTCCAGAGGCCCCGGGGAGCTGTTTTTT,CASSFSRGPGELFF
TRBJ1-1,TRBV7-8,NA,TRBD1,TGTGCCAGCAGCCCGGGACAGGGTCTGGGCGCTTTCTTT,CASSPGQGLGAFF
TRBJ2-3,TRBV11-2,NA,NA,TGTGCCAGCAGCCATCGGACTGGCGGGGGCACAGATACGCAGTATTTT,CASSHRTGGGTDTQYF
TRBJ2-7,TRBV7-9,once,NA,TGTGCCATGAGGAGGGGTCTCAACAATGAGCAGTACTTC,CAMRRGLNNEQYF
TRBJ2-7,TRBV25-1,NA,NA,TGCGCCAGCAGTGACATTACGAGGAGTGGCGAGACCCGGTACTTC,CASSDITRSGETRYF
TRBJ2-3,TRBV5-1,NA,NA,TGTGCCAGCAGCTTAGAGACCGGGGTGGCAGATACGCAGTATTTT,CASSLETGVADTQYF
TRBJ1-2,TRBV20-1,few,NA,TGCAGTGCTAGAGACAGTCGATTTTCCTATGGCTACACCTTC,CSARDSRFSYGYTF
TRBJ2-3,TRBV25-1,NA,NA,TGTGCCAGCAGTGCGGACCGAAAGAGAGATACGCAGTATTTT,CASSADRKRDTQYF
TRBJ2-4,TRBV12-3/TRBV12-4,NA,NA,TGTGCCAGCAGTTTTACCTACTTCAGAGAAAACATTCAGTACTTC,CASSFTYFRENIQYF
TRBJ1-2,TRBV28,NA,NA,TGTGCCAGCAGTTTAGGGGGGGTACTCTATGGCTACACCTTC,CASSLGGVLYGYTF
TRBJ1-1,TRBV4-3,NA,TRBD1,TGCGCCAGCAGCCAAGTCGCAGGGGGCCGCACTGAAGCTTTCTTT,CASSQVAGGRTEAFF
TRBJ2-5,TRBV7-9,NA,NA,TGTGCCAGCAGCTTAGTCCGTCAGCACCAAGAGACCCAGTACTTC,CASSLVRQHQETQYF
TRBJ1-2,TRBV13,few,TRBD1,TGTGCCAGCAGCATCCGACAGGGGTCGTATGGCTACACCTTC,CASSIRQGSYGYTF
TRBJ2-3,TRBV7-2,NA,TRBD2,TGTGCCAGCACCTACGGACTAGCGGGGTTCTCAGATACGCAGTATTTT,CASTYGLAGFSDTQYF
TRBJ2-3,TRBV20-1,NA,NA,TGCAGGGCCCCCGACGGGCAAGATACGCAGTATTTT,CRAPDGQDTQYF
TRBJ1-2,TRBV7-9,NA,NA,TGTGCCAGCAGCCCTCGGCCCGGGAGGAACTATGGCTACACCTTC,CASSPRPGRNYGYTF
TRBJ1-1,TRBV20-1,NA,NA,TGCAGTGCTGGCGGGACAAGCAACACTGAAGCTTTCTTT,CSAGGTSNTEAFF
TRBJ1-5,TRBV20-1,NA,TRBD1,TGCAGTGCTCGACAGGGGGCAGGCAATCAGCCCCAGCATTTT,CSARQGAGNQPQHF
TRBJ2-1,TRBV6-5,NA,TRBD2,TGTGCCAGCAGAATTAGCGGGGGGGTTAGCTACAATGAGCAGTTCTTC,CASRISGGVSYNEQFF
TRBJ2-3,TRBV6-2/TRBV6-3,NA,TRBD2,TGTGCCAGCACCCACGGGCTCCTAGCGGGGTCGCGAGATACGCAGTATTTT,CASTHGLLAGSRDTQYF
TRBJ1-1,TRBV7-2,NA,NA,TGTGCCAGCAGCTCTACGACAGAGGTCCTTGTCGCTGAAGCTTTCTTT,CASSSTTEVLVAEAFF
TRBJ2-3,TRBV20-1,NA,TRBD1,TGCAGTGCTTCACAGGACAGGGGCACAGATACGCAGTATTTT,CSASQDRGTDTQYF
TRBJ2-7,TRBV5-4,NA,NA,TGTGCCAGCAGCTTGGGGGCTGAGGACGACTCCTACGAGCAGTACTTC,CASSLGAEDDSYEQYF
TRBJ1-1,TRBV9,NA,NA,TGTGCCAGCAGCGTAGTACCAGGGATGAACACTGAAGCTTTCTTT,CASSVVPGMNTEAFF
TRBJ1-5,TRBV2,NA,NA,TGTGCCAGCAGTAAGACGGACGGAAGCAATCAGCCCCAGCATTTT,CASSKTDGSNQPQHF
TRBJ2-2,TRBV6-5,NA,NA,TGTGCCAGCAGCAAGAGGAACACCGGGGAGCTGTTTTTT,CASSKRNTGELFF
TRBJ1-1,TRBV14,NA,TRBD1,TGTGCCAGCAGCGAGGACAGGGGGCGGTCTGAAGCTTTCTTT,CASSEDRGRSEAFF
TRBJ2-1,TRBV6-5,NA,TRBD1,TGTGCCAGCAGTACCCGGACAGGGAAGGTCAACAATGAGCAGTTCTTC,CASSTRTGKVNNEQFF
TRBJ2-2,TRBV6-2/TRBV6-3,NA,NA,TGTGCCAGCAGTTACAAGGTCGGGGCTCAGAACACCGGGGAGCTGTTTTTT,CASSYKVGAQNTGELFF
TRBJ2-1,TRBV29-1,NA,NA,TGCAGCGTTGATAATGTGCGCAGCTTAAATGAGCAGTTCTTC,CSVDNVRSLNEQFF
TRBJ2-3,TRBV7-2,NA,NA,TGTGCCAGCAGCTCCGGGACCTATACGCAGTATTTT,CASSSGTYTQYF
TRBJ1-1,TRBV10-3,NA,TRBD1,TGTGCCACCTGGGACAGGGTAATTATGACTGAAGCTTTCTTT,CATWDRVIMTEAFF
TRBJ2-7,TRBV5-6,NA,TRBD1,TGTGCCAGCAGCTGGGCCGGGACAGCCTACGAGCAGTACTTC,CASSWAGTAYEQYF
TRBJ2-3,TRBV5-1,NA,NA,TGCGCCAGCAGCTTGGGAGTAGATACGCGGTATTTT,CASSLGVDTRYF
TRBJ2-2,TRBV6-2/TRBV6-3,few,NA,TGTGCCAGCTCGCGAATTGGGTCGGCCACCGGGGAGCTGTTTTTT,CASSRIGSATGELFF